The subject of this entry is one T cell receptor (beta chain). The germline gene is not matched at one end of the junction; a read error may be the cause. CDR1 and CDR2 from the germline V gene are SGHRS and YFSETQ. The CDR3 has 13 amino acids. The data belong to a study of cytomegalovirus exposure and HLA in healthy donors. Turning to the study itself: Of the donors genotyped, approximately 410 in all, 75% to 90% fell in the Caucasian-associated ancestry cluster.

PCR used 60 Vbeta primers and 13 Jbeta primers. Profiled with immunoSEQ multiplex PCR; TCRdb holds only in-frame clones, not every one. The data show some 170,000 clones, 70% to 85% seen once. Sequences were obtained from PBMCs. The TCR comes from a woman in her 30s in good health and CMV-seronegative. The V gene is TRBV5-1, the J gene TRBJ1-2; D call uncertain. The CDR3 bases are TGCGCCAGCAGCTCTCGGACTGACTATGGCTACCCCTTC. Its translation: CASSSRTDYGYPF.